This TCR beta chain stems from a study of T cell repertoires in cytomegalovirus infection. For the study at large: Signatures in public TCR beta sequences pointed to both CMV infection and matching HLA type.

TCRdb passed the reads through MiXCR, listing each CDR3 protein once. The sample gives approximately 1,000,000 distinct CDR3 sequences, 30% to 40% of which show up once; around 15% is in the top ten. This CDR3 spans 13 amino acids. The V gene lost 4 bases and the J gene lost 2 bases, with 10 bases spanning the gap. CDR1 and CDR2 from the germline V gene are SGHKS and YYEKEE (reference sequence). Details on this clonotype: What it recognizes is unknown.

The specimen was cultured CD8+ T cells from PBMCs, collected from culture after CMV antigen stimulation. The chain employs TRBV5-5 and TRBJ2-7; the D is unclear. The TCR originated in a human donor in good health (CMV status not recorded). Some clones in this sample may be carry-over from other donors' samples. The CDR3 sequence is CASSPWFTYEQYF. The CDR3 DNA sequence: TGTGCCAGCAGCCCGTGGTTTACCTACGAGCAGTACTTC.